This T cell receptor (beta chain) was recovered during a study of glioma-infiltrating T cells (dated by TCRdb to about 2016). Notes on the research overall: Low-grade gliomas were WHO grade II oligodendrogliomas or astrocytomas, and glioblastomas were WHO grade IV tumors sampled at initial rather than recurrent diagnosis. To gauge divergence between tissue and blood T-cell populations, every tissue-infiltrating repertoire was compared against the peripheral blood repertoire from the same patient. Dexamethasone was administered to glioma patients for six or fewer days before surgery. The paired cohort comprised three low-grade glioma patients, roughly 8 primary glioblastoma patients and three non-glioma patients contributing non-neoplastic brain tissue. For blood libraries, the target was roughly 4.5- to 10-fold sequencing coverage of approximately 920,000 peripheral T cells. The study sequenced TCR alpha- and beta-chain repertoires from glioma tissue, from non-neoplastic brain tissue and from matched peripheral blood mononuclear cells.

TCR alpha and beta CDR3 regions were amplified with the iRepertoire nested amplicon-rescue multiplex PCR (arm-PCR) platform from RNA. For one-step reverse transcription and amplification, roughly 100-450 ng of tissue mRNA or PBMC total RNA was used as input. Following bead purification, Illumina adapters were added by a secondary multiplex PCR, and libraries between 200 and 400 bp were gel-purified. The libraries contained internal 6-nucleotide barcodes that were used for demultiplexing. The libraries were sequenced on an Illumina MiSeq using 2x220 or 2x250 nucleotide paired-end reads. In the original analysis: FLASH 1.2.11 was used to merge paired reads, and BWA-MEM then aligned the reads to the GRCh37 human genome before TRA and TRB reads were extracted. For V and J assignment, an IMGT-derived reference of cassette sequences and CDR3 motifs that included pseudogenes was used. Three-frame translation of reads was performed, and productive CDR3s were defined as those with a C...FGXG motif and no stop codons. A clonotype was defined as a unique combination of a V-J cassette pair and a CDR3 amino acid sequence. Filtering of reads was based on Hamming distance, with the threshold set by the sequence error rate of each sample in mapped regions. Using fastp at Q25 and MiXCR, TCRdb reprocessed the public reads and kept productive beta chains. Rows are unified per CDR3 protein, each entry keeping the most common DNA and genes. Here the V and J calls rest on TCRdb's processing, not on the authors' analysis. The sample table lists approximately 400,000 distinct CDR3 sequences, 41% of them with a count of one. About 12% of the sample belongs to the ten largest clones.

Points the paper makes about the study in general: Patients with low tissue-blood divergence were marked by a signature set of shared blood CDR3 motifs, and that set was depleted in highly divergent patients. Very few CDR3 sequences were shared between tissue and blood, attributed to high CDR3 diversity and limited sampling. Group comparisons were based on small numbers of patients: three non-neoplastic, three low-grade glioma and several glioblastoma patients. VJ-independent divergence between tissue and blood was lower than expected in non-neoplastic patients but higher than expected in all gliomas, particularly low-grade gliomas.

Notes on this clonotype: Its antigen target is currently unknown. No base qualities exist here, and no much larger clone lies one base off it.

V was cut back by 8 bases and J by 3 bases, leaving a gap of 20 bases between them. The CDR3 goes from the cysteine to the phenylalanine over 16 residues. Just the 48-base CDR3 DNA is kept, in frame starting at base 1. The germline V gene provides CDR1 MNHNS and CDR2 SASEGT. Immediately after resection, surgical brain or tumor specimens were cryofrozen in liquid nitrogen, with peripheral blood cells collected concurrently. This clonotype was obtained from a human donor with low-grade glioma or glioblastoma, undergoing nonglioma brain surgery, or in good health (not recorded which). Recombination joined TRBV6-1 with TRBJ2-4, with a tentative D gene TRBD1 over 6 matching bases. Source material: glioma tissue, nonneoplastic brain tissue, or PBMCs (not recorded which). The CDR3 protein is CASCNKDRSNKNIQYF. The nucleotide sequence is given as TGTGCCAGCTGTAATAAGGACAGAAGTAACAAAAACATTCAGTACTTC.